This T cell receptor (beta chain) derives from a study of T cells in localized non-small cell lung cancer. Losses at the gene ends were 4 bases for V and 6 bases for J; bases not matched to a gene: 4. This CDR3 has 13 residues. Germline V lookup: CDR1 KGHSH, CDR2 LQKENI. Broader study findings: Prolonged overall survival went with higher T cell density in the blood. Adjacent uninvolved lung had the highest clonality, suggesting focused antigen responses.

Measured with immunoSEQ multiplex PCR; TCRdb has only the in-frame clones, and not every one. The data show around 35,000 clones, just over 90% seen once. For this clone: Its antigen is as yet unknown.

The source is a female donor of 60 years or more with stage I lung adenocarcinoma. The specimen comprised peripheral blood, sampled before any cancer treatment. This chain uses TRBV18 with TRBJ1-1; the match to TRBD1 covers 8 bases. DNA of the CDR3: TGTGCCAGCTCACTAGGACAGGGCCCTGAAGCTTTCTTT. Translating it yields CASSLGQGPEAFF.